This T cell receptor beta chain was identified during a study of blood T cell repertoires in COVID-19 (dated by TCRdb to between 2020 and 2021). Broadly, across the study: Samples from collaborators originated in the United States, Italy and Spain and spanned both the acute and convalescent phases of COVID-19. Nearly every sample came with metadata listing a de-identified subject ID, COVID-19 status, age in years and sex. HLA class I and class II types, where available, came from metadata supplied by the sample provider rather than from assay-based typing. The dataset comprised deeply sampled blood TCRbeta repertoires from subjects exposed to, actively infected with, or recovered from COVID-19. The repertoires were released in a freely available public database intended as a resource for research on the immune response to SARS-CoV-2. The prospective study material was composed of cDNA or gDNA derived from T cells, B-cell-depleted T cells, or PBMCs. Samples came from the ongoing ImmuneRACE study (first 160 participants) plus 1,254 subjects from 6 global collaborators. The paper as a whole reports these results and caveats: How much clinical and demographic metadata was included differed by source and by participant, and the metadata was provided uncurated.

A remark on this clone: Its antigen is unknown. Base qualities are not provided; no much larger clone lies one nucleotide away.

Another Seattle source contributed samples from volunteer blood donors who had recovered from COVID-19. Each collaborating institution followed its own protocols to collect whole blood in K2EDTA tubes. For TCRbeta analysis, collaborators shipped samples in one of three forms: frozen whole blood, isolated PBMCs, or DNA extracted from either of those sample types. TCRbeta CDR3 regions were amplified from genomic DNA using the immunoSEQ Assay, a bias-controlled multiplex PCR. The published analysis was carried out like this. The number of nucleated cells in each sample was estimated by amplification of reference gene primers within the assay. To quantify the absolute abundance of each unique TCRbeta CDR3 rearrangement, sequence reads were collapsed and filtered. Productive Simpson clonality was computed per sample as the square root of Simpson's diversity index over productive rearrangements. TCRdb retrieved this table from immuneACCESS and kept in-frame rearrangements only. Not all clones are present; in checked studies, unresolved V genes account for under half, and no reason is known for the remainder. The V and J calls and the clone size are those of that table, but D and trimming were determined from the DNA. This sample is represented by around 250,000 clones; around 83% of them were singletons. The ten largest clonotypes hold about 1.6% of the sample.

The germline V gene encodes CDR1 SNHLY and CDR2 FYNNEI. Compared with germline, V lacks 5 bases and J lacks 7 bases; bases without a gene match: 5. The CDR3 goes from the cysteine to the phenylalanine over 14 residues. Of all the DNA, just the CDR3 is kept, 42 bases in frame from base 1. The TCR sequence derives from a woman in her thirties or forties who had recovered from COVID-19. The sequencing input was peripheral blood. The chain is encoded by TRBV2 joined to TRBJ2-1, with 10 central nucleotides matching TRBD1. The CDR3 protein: CASSPTGGLNEQFF. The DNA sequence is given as TGTGCCAGCAGTCCGACAGGGGGCTTAAATGAGCAGTTCTTC.